These 11 T cell receptor beta chains originate from one sample sequenced in a study of T-cell reconstitution after alpha-beta-depleted transplantation in children. Unique molecular identifiers featured in how the TCRbeta library was prepared. MiXCR was run by TCRdb on the PCR reads, yielding one entry per CDR3 protein. The sample holds 200,000 or so distinct CDR3 sequences, about 6% seen once. Sequencing used PBMCs, obtained before TCRalphabeta/CD19-depleted stem cell transplant. These receptors all come from a girl under three years old with combined immunodeficiency, due to receive a stem cell transplant.

The chain has TRBV10-3 and TRBJ2-1, with TRBD2 matching 10 bases. This CDR3 is built from 17 residues. CDR1 is ENHRY, CDR2 SYGVKD, per germline. With V trimmed by 4 bases and J by 7 bases, 13 bases remained unmatched. The CDR3 spells CAISAIPLAGKENEQFF. DNA for the CDR3: TGTGCCATCAGTGCAATCCCACTAGCGGGAAAGGAAAATGAGCAGTTCTTC.

There are many counts of this clonotype. V usage is TRBV7-2 and J usage is TRBJ2-7; D remains ambiguous. The germline CDR1 and CDR2 sequences are SGHTA and FQGNSA. Trimming stripped 0 bases from V and 5 bases from J, with 11 bases between. The CDR3 loop spans 14 amino acids. This CDR3 reads CASSLALQTHEQYF. CDR3 DNA sequence: TGTGCCAGCAGCTTAGCGCTACAAACCCACGAGCAGTACTTC.

This clonotype has at least ten counts. The V gene is TRBV5-1, the J gene TRBJ2-1; 12 bases align to TRBD1. J gave up 6 bases and V 0 bases, and 7 bases lay outside the gene matches. The CDR3 totals 17 residues. Per germline, CDR1 SGHRS and CDR2 YFSETQ. CDR3 coding DNA: TGCGCCAGCAGCTTGGTTGGGACAGGGGGCCAGAGCAATGAGCAGTTCTTC. Protein product: CASSLVGTGGQSNEQFF.

This clonotype was counted ten times or more. The V and J genes are TRBV6-1 and TRBJ2-3; no firm D call. CDR3 length: 16 amino acids. Germline loops: CDR1 MNHNS, CDR2 SASEGT. The V end lost 6 bases, the J end lost 1 base, and 17 bases lay between the germline ends. CDR3 sequence reads: CASRVKTQQGTDTQYF. DNA of the CDR3: TGTGCCAGCAGGGTGAAAACACAGCAAGGCACAGATACGCAGTATTTT.

At least ten counts were recorded for this clonotype. This rearrangement joins TRBV10-3 to TRBJ2-3, with TRBD2 matching over 10 bases. This CDR3 comprises 16 residues. Trimming cost V 3 bases and J 8 bases; bases outside gene matches: 11. Germline V lookup: CDR1 ENHRY, CDR2 SYGVKD. In nucleotides, the CDR3 is TGTGCCATCAGTGAAGAGCGGGGGGGCCTCCGGGTTACGCAGTATTTT. Translation gives CAISEERGGLRVTQYF.

The chain joins TRBV20-1 to TRBJ1-2, with D tentatively TRBD1 (5 bases). The germline V and J ends were trimmed by 0 bases and 0 bases, with 17 bases remaining between them. The CDR3 totals 17 residues. The germline V gene has CDR1 DFQATT and CDR2 SNEGSKA (reference sequence). CDR3 DNA: TGCAGTGCTAGAGATTCTCAGGGTTCAGGAGCTAACTATGGCTACACCTTC. Amino acid sequence: CSARDSQGSGANYGYTF.

This clonotype was detected ten times or more. V and J are TRBV29-1 and TRBJ2-1, with TRBD2 matching 13 bases. The germline CDR1 and CDR2 sequences are SQVTM and ANQGSEA. V dropped 4 bases and J dropped 2; count of bases not matched to a gene: 5. The CDR3 length is 16 residues. CDR3 nucleotide sequence: TGCAGCGTTGTAGGGACTAGCGGGGCAACCTACAATGAGCAGTTCTTC. It yields the protein CSVVGTSGATYNEQFF.

This clonotype appeared a few times. Written as DNA, the CDR3 is TGCAGCGTTGAAGATCCGCTAAATATGGGACAGGGAAGGAGGTACAATGAGCAGTTCTTC. Translation: CSVEDPLNMGQGRRYNEQFF. V and J are TRBV29-1 and TRBJ2-1; 9 positions agree with TRBD1. CDR1 and CDR2 (germline): SQVTM, ANQGSEA. The CDR3 spans 20 residues. The junction had 19 bases not matched to a gene; V was cut back by 0 bases and J by 4 bases.

At least ten counts were recorded for this clonotype. This CDR3 is CSVEPDYGYTF. DNA of the CDR3: TGCAGCGTTGAACCAGACTATGGCTACACCTTC. This sequence joins TRBV29-1 and TRBJ1-2, with no clear D. Germline V gene data show CDR1 as SQVTM and CDR2 as ANQGSEA. V was trimmed by 2 bases and J by 3 bases, leaving 4 bases between them. The CDR3 consists of 11 residues.

This clonotype appeared many times. This chain links TRBV7-3 with TRBJ2-1; 7 nucleotides align to TRBD2. The CDR3 loop spans 16 amino acids. With 5 bases clipped from V and 6 bases from J, the junction kept 13 bases outside the gene matches. CDR1 and CDR2 (germline): SGHTA, FQGTGA. In nucleotides, the CDR3 is TGTGCCAGCAGCCCAAGGGAGACTAGCATGGCCAATGAGCAGTTCTTC. As protein: CASSPRETSMANEQFF.

This clonotype was counted at least ten times. The J gene is TRBJ2-7, the V gene TRBV29-1; D is perhaps TRBD1 or TRBD2 (5 bases each). The germline V gene encodes CDR1 SQVTM and CDR2 ANQGSEA. This CDR3 region has 12 residues. Trimming left V 5 bases short and J 2 bases short, with 10 bases between. The chain's CDR3 is CSVWDPPYEQYF. DNA of the CDR3: TGCAGCGTTTGGGACCCACCCTACGAGCAGTACTTC.